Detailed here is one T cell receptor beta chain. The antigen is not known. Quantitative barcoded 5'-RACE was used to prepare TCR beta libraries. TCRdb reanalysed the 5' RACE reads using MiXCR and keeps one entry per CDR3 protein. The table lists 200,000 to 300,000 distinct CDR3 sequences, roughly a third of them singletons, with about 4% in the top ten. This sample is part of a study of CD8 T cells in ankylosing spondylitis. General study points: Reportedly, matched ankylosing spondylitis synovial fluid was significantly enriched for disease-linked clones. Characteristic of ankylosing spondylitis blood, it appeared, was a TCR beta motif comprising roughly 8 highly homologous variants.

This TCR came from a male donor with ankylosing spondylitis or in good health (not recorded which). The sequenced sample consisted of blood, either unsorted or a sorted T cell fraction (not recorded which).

In nucleotides, the CDR3 is TGCGCCAGCAGCCCCGGGAGTTCTGGCTACACCTTC. Amino acid sequence: CASSPGSSGYTF. The genes are TRBV5-1 and TRBJ1-2, with unresolved D. Germline V gene sequence: CDR1 SGHRS, CDR2 YFSETQ. V was clipped by 4 bases and J by 7 bases, with 11 bases between them. The CDR3 has 12 residues.